This TCR beta chain was sequenced for a study of PD-1 blockade in classical Hodgkin lymphoma. Indicated time point: cycle 4 day 1 (C4D1), after less than seven weeks of nivolumab. Following autologous stem cell transplantation, relapse occurred in every patient, and exposure to brentuximab vedotin varied. CDR3 length equals 13 residues. Deletions cut 7 bases from V and 4 bases from J, with 11 bases between. Germline CDR1 and CDR2: LNHDA and SQIVND (reference sequence). Profiled with immunoSEQ multiplex PCR; TCRdb holds only in-frame clones, not every one. Here the sample spans 64,000 or so clones, about 90% being singletons.

This TCR came from a human donor with classical Hodgkin lymphoma. Sequencing was performed on peripheral blood mononuclear cells (PBMCs), taken before the fourth cycle of nivolumab. The J gene is TRBJ2-1, the V gene TRBV19; D may be TRBD1 (5 bases). The CDR3 protein is CASTDSTYNEQFF. CDR3 in DNA: TGTGCCAGTACAGACAGCACGTACAATGAGCAGTTCTTC. Complete variable domain (other parts from reference TRBV19 and TRBJ2-1): DGGITQSPKYLFRKEGQNVTLSCEQNLNHDAMYWYRQDPGQGLRLIYYSQIVNDFQKGDIAEGYSVSREKKESFPLTVTSAQKNPTAFYLCASTDSTYNEQFFGPGTRLTVL.